These T cell receptor beta chains were read from a single sample in a study of cytomegalovirus exposure and HLA in healthy donors. TCRdb keeps only in-frame clones here, not all; method: immunoSEQ multiplex PCR. The table lists about 63,000 clones, more than 70% of them singletons. The sample consisted of PBMCs. The origin of the receptors is a woman aged 18-29 years in good health and CMV-seronegative. Each CDR3 is given with its conserved first and last residue. The order of the fields is D gene, J gene, V gene, clone size, CDR3 protein, CDR3 DNA. The D gene is left open where the match is weak. Size values are once, few and many counts, or a class for expanded clones, and some rows have none.

d_gene: .
j_gene: TRBJ2-2
v_gene: TRBV2
abundance: .
CDR3aa: CASTEWQGGTGELFF
CDR3nt: TGTGCCAGCACGGAATGGCAGGGGGGCACCGGGGAGCTGTTTTTT

d_gene: TRBD1
j_gene: TRBJ2-7
v_gene: TRBV5-1
abundance: once
CDR3aa: CASSLDRGYEQYF
CDR3nt: TGCGCCAGCAGCTTGGACAGGGGTTACGAGCAGTACTTC

d_gene: TRBD2
j_gene: TRBJ2-3
v_gene: TRBV7-9
abundance: .
CDR3aa: CASSPGRVSTDTQYF
CDR3nt: TGTGCCAGCAGCCCCGGGAGGGTTAGCACAGATACGCAGTATTTT

d_gene: .
j_gene: TRBJ2-3
v_gene: TRBV10-3
abundance: .
CDR3aa: CAISGQPPSGEYTDTQYF
CDR3nt: TGTGCCATCAGTGGACAACCCCCAAGCGGAGAATACACAGATACGCAGTATTTT

d_gene: .
j_gene: TRBJ1-5
v_gene: TRBV16
abundance: few
CDR3aa: CASSQSGGAPRGNQPQHF
CDR3nt: TGTGCCAGCAGCCAATCAGGCGGGGCACCGCGTGGCAATCAGCCCCAGCATTTT

d_gene: .
j_gene: TRBJ2-1
v_gene: TRBV6-5
abundance: .
CDR3aa: CASSYSGGPYNEQFF
CDR3nt: TGTGCCAGCAGTTACTCGGGGGGGCCCTACAATGAGCAGTTCTTC

d_gene: TRBD2
j_gene: TRBJ2-5
v_gene: TRBV11-2
abundance: .
CDR3aa: CASSLVRGTGQETQYF
CDR3nt: TGTGCCAGCAGCTTAGTGCGGGGGACTGGGCAAGAGACCCAGTACTTC

d_gene: TRBD1
j_gene: TRBJ2-7
v_gene: TRBV6-5
abundance: few
CDR3aa: CASSAGQDYEQYF
CDR3nt: TGTGCCAGCAGCGCGGGACAGGACTACGAGCAGTACTTC

d_gene: TRBD1
j_gene: TRBJ1-4
v_gene: TRBV4-1
abundance: .
CDR3aa: CASRTPGQGKEKLFF
CDR3nt: TGCGCCAGCAGGACTCCGGGACAGGGGAAGGAAAAACTGTTTTTT

d_gene: TRBD1
j_gene: TRBJ2-5
v_gene: TRBV11-3
abundance: .
CDR3aa: CASSLHGQGGEETQYF
CDR3nt: TGTGCCAGCAGCTTACACGGACAGGGGGGGGAAGAGACCCAGTACTTC

d_gene: TRBD1
j_gene: TRBJ2-1
v_gene: TRBV6-5
abundance: .
CDR3aa: CASRAGTGEYNEQFF
CDR3nt: TGTGCCAGCAGGGCCGGGACAGGGGAGTACAATGAGCAGTTCTTC

d_gene: .
j_gene: TRBJ1-5
v_gene: TRBV18
abundance: .
CDR3aa: CASSRGNQPQHF
CDR3nt: TGTGCCAGCTCACGCGGGAATCAGCCCCAGCATTTT

d_gene: TRBD1
j_gene: TRBJ1-1
v_gene: TRBV18
abundance: .
CDR3aa: CASSPGQGARNTEAFF
CDR3nt: TGTGCCAGCTCTCCCGGACAGGGGGCGAGGAACACTGAAGCTTTCTTT

d_gene: TRBD2
j_gene: TRBJ2-3
v_gene: TRBV28
abundance: .
CDR3aa: CASSKGLAGGSSTDTQYF
CDR3nt: TGTGCCAGCAGTAAAGGACTAGCGGGAGGTTCTAGCACAGATACGCAGTATTTT

d_gene: TRBD1
j_gene: TRBJ1-4
v_gene: TRBV5-1
abundance: .
CDR3aa: CASSLTAGGGDEKLFF
CDR3nt: TGCGCCAGCAGCTTAACCGCAGGGGGCGGGGATGAAAAACTGTTTTTT

d_gene: .
j_gene: TRBJ2-7
v_gene: TRBV30
abundance: .
CDR3aa: CAWSARYEQYF
CDR3nt: TGTGCCTGGAGTGCCCGGTACGAGCAGTACTTC

d_gene: .
j_gene: TRBJ2-1
v_gene: TRBV19
abundance: .
CDR3aa: CASSIARRSSYNEQFF
CDR3nt: TGTGCCAGTAGTATAGCTCGCCGGAGCTCCTACAATGAGCAGTTCTTC

d_gene: TRBD1
j_gene: TRBJ2-7
v_gene: TRBV14
abundance: .
CDR3aa: CASSQDQRTGPYEQYF
CDR3nt: TGTGCCAGCAGCCAAGATCAAAGGACAGGCCCCTACGAGCAGTACTTC